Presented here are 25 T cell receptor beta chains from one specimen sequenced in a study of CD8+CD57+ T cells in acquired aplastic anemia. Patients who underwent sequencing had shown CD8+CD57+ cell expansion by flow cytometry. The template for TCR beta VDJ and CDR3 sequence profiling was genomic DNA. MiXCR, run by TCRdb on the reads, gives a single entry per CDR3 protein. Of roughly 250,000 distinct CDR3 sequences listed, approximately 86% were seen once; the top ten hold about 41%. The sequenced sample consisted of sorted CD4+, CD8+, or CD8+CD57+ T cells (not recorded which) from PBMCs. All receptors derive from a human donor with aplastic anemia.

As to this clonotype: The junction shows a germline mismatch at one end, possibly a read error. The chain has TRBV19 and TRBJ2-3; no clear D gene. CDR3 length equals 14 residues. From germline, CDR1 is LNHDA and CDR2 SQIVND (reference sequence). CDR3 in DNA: TGTGCCAGTAGTATCGGTCACGAGATTGCTGAGCAGTTCTTT. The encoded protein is CASSIGHEIAEQFF.

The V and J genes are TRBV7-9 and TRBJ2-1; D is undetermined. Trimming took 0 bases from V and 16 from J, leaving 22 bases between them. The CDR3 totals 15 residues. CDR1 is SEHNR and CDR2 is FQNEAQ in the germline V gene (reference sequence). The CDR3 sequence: CASSLAGSYEANLFF. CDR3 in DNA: TGTGCCAGCAGCTTAGCGGGTAGCTACGAGGCCAACCTCTTCTTC. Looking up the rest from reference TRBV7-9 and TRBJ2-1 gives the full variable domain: DTGVSQNPRHKITKRGQNVTFRCDPISEHNRLYWYRQTLGQGPEFLTYFQNEAQLEKSRLLSDRFSAERPKGSFSTLEIQRTEQGDSAMYLCASSLAGSYEANLFFGPGTRLTVL.

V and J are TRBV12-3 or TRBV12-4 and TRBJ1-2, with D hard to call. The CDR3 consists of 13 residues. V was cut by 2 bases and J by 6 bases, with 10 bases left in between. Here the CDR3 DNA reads TGTGCCAGCAGTTTACCTTCTGGGAATGGCTACACCTTC. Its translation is CASSLPSGNGYTF.

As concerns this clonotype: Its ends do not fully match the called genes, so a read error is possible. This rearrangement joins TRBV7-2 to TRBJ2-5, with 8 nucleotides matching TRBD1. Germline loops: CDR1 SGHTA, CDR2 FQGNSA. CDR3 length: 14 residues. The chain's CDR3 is CASSLGRGDRTPLF. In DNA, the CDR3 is TGTGCCAGCAGCCTCGGGAGAGGGGACAGGACACCCCTCTTC. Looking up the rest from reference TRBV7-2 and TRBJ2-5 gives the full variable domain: GAGVSQSPSNKVTEKGKDVELRCDPISGHTALYWYRQSLGQGLEFLIYFQGNSAPDKSGLPSDRFSAERTGGSVSTLTIQRTQQEDSAVYLCASSLGRGDRTPLFGPGTRLLVL.

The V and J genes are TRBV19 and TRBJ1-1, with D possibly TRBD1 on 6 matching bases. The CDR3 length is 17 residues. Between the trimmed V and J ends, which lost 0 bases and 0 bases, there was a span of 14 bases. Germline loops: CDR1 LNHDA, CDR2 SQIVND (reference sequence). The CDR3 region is CASSIDGDRLMNTEAFF. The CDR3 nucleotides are TGTGCCAGTAGTATAGACGGAGACAGGTTAATGAACACTGAAGCTTTCTTT.

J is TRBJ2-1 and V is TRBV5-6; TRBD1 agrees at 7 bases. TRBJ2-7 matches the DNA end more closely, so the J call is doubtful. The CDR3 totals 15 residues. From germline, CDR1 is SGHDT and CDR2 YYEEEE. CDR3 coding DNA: TGTGCCAGCAGCGACCCCCCAGGGGGTTCAAACGAGCAGTACTTC. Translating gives CASSDPPGGSNEQYF.

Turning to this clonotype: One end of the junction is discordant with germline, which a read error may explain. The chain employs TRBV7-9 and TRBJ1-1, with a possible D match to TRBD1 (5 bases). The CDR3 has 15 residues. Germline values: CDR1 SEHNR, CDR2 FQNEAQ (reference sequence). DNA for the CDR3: TGTGCCTGCAGCTTTGAACGAAGCGGGGGGACCGATGAGTTCTTT. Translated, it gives CACSFERSGGTDEFF.

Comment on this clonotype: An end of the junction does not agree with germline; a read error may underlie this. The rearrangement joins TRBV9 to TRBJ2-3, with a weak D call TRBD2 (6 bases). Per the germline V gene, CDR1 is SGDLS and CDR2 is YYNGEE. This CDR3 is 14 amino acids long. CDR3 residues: CASSVAGESTDPHF. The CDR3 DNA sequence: TGTGCCAGCAGCGTAGCGGGAGAGAGCACAGATCCGCATTTT.

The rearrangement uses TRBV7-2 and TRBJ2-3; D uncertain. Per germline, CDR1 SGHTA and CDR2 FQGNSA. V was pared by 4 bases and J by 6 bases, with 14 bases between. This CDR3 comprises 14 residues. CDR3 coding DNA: TGTGCCAGCAGCTGGGCGGTAGTACCCGATACGCAGTATTTT. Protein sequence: CASSWAVVPDTQYF.

The CDR3 DNA follows: TGTGCCACCAGCTTACGGAGCCCCACAGATACGCAGTATTTT. It specifies CATSLRSPTDTQYF. This chain joins TRBV15 and TRBJ2-3; D ambiguous. This CDR3 contains 14 residues. The germline gives CDR1 LNHNV, CDR2 YYDKDF (reference sequence). V was trimmed by 5 bases and J by 2 bases, leaving 11 bases between them.

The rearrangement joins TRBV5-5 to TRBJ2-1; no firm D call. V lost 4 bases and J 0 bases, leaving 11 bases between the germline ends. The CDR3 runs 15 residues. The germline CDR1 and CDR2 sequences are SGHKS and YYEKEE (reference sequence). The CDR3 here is CASSASQNSYNEQFF. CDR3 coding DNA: TGTGCCAGCAGCGCCTCCCAGAACTCCTACAATGAGCAGTTCTTC.

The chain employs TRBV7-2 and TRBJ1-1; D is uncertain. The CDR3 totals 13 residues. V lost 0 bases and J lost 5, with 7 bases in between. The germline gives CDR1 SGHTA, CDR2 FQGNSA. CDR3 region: CASSLAMATEAFF. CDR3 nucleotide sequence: TGTGCCAGCAGCTTAGCGATGGCGACTGAAGCTTTCTTT.

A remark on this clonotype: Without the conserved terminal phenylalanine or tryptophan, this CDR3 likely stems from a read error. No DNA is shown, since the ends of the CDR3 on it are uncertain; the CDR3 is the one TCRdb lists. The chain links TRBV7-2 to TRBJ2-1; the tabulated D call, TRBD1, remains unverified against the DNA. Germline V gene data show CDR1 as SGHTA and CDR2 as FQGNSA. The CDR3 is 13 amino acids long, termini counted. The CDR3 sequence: CASSDGGSHEYVG.

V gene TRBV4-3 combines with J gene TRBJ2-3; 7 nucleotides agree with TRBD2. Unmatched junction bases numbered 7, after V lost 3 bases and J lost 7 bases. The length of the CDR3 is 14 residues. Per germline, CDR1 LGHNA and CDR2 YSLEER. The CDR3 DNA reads TGCGCCAGCAGCCAGATAGCGGGCGGGAATACGCAGTATTTT. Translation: CASSQIAGGNTQYF.

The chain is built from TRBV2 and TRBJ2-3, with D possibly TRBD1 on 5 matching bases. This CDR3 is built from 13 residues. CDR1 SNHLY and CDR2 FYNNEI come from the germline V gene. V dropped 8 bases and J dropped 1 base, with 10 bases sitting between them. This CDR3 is CASGAPGTDTQYF. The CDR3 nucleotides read TGTGCCAGCGGGGCCCCGGGCACAGATACGCAGTATTTT.

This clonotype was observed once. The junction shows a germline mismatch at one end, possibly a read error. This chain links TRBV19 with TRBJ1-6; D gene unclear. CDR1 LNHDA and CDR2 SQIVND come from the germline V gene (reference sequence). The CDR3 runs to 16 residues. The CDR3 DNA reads TGTGCCAGTAGTATAGCTAACGGAGCCTACAATTCACAGTTCTACTTT. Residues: CASSIANGAYNSQFYF.

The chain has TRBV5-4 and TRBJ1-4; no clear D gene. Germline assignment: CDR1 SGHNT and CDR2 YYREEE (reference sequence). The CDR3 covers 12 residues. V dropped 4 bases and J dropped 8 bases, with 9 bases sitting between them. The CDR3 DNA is TGTGCCAGCAGCACTACTAGCGAAAAACTGTTTTTT. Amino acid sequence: CASSTTSEKLFF.

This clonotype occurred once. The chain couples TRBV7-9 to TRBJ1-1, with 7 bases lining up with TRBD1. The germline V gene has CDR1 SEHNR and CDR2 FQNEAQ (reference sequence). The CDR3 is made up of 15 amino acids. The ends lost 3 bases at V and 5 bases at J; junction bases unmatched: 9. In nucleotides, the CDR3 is TGTGCCAGCAGCTTTCAAAGAACAGGGGAGACTGAAGCTTTCTTT. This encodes CASSFQRTGETEAFF.

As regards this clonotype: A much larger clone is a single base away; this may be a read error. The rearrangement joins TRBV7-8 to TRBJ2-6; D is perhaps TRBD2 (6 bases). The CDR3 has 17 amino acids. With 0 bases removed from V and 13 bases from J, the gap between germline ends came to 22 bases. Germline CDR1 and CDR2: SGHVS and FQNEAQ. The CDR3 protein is CASSLAGGPDTENVLTF. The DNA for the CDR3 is TGTGCCAGCAGCTTAGCGGGAGGTCCCGATACGGAGAATGTCCTGACTTTC.

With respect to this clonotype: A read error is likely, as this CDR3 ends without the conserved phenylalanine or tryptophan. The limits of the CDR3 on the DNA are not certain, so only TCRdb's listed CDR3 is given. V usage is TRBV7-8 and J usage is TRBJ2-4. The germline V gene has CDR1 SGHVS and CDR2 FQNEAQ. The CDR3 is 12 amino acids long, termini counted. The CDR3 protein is CASSLAGNIHTH.

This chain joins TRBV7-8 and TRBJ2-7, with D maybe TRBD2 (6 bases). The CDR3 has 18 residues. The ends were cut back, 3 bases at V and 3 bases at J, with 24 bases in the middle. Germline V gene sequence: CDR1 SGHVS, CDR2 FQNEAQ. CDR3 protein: CASSFSPFGTGPDYEQYF. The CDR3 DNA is TGTGCCAGCAGCTTTTCCCCATTTGGGACTGGACCGGACTACGAGCAGTACTTC.

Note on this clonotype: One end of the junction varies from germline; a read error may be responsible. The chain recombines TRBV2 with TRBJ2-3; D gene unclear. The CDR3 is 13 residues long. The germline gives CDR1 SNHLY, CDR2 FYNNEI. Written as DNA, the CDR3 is TGTGCCAGCGGTGAACAGCTGGGGGATACGCAGTATTTT. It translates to CASGEQLGDTQYF.

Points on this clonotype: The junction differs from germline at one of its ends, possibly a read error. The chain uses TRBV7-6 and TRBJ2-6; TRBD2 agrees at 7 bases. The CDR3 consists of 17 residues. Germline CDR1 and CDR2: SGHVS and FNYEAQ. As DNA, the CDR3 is TGTGCCAGCACCTTAGGGAGGGTCCCCTCTGGGACCCACGTCCTGACTTTC. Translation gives CASTLGRVPSGTHVLTF.

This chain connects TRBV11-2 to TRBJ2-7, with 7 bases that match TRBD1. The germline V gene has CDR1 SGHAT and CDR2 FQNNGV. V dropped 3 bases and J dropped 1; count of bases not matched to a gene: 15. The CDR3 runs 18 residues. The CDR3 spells CASSFGGDGTALSYEQYV. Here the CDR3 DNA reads TGTGCCAGCAGCTTTGGCGGAGACGGGACAGCCCTTTCCTACGAGCAGTACGTC.

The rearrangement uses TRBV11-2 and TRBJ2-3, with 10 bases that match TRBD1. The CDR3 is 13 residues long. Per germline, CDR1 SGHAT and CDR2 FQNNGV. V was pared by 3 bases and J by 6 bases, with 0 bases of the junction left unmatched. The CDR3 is CASSLTGGDTQYF. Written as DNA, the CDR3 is TGTGCCAGCAGCTTGACAGGGGGCGATACGCAGTATTTT. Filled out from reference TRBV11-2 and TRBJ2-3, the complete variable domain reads EAGVAQSPRYKIIEKRQSVAFWCNPISGHATLYWYQQILGQGPKLLIQFQNNGVVDDSQLPKDRFSAERLKGVDSTLKIQPAKLEDSAVYLCASSLTGGDTQYFGPGTRLTVL.